This passage covers 10 T cell receptor beta chains from one sample sequenced in a study of cytomegalovirus exposure and HLA in healthy donors. The PCR used 60 Vbeta and 13 Jbeta primers. This table comes from immunoSEQ multiplex PCR, and its TCRdb copy is limited to in-frame clones, with some not included. Here the sample spans over 150,000 clones, about 80% being singletons. Sequenced: PBMCs. The receptors come from a man younger than 40 in good health and CMV-seropositive.

The chain carries TRBV5-4 and TRBJ2-2; D remains unclear. V was clipped by 4 bases and J by 5 bases, with 18 bases between them. The germline CDR1 and CDR2 sequences are SGHNT and YYREEE (reference sequence). This CDR3 comprises 16 residues. The CDR3 DNA reads as TGTGCCAGCAGCGTCGGCGTAGCTCCCCTAACCGGGGAGCTGTTTTTT. Its translation: CASSVGVAPLTGELFF.

The chain has TRBV14 and TRBJ2-1; 7 nucleotides line up with TRBD1. The V segment lost 1 base and the J segment 4 bases; nucleotides outside the gene matches: 7. The CDR3 loop spans 16 amino acids. Germline lookup yields CDR1 SGHDN and CDR2 FVKESK. CDR3 residues: CASSQGRGQEYNEQFF. The DNA for the CDR3 is TGTGCCAGCAGCCAAGGCAGAGGACAGGAATACAATGAGCAGTTCTTC.

This rearrangement joins TRBV7-2 to TRBJ1-5; 7 nucleotides agree with TRBD1. Germline values: CDR1 SGHTA, CDR2 FQGNSA. The CDR3 is 13 amino acids. The V gene end was trimmed by 1 base and the J gene end by 12 bases; junction bases not matched to a gene: 6. The CDR3 region has the DNA TGTGCCAGCAGCTTAGAGGTGGCAGGGGGCCAGCATTTT. Residues: CASSLEVAGGQHF.

V gene TRBV7-9 combines with J gene TRBJ2-7; D perhaps matches TRBD2 (5 bases). Germline V CDR1 and CDR2: SEHNR, FQNEAQ (reference sequence). This CDR3 spans 15 amino acids. V shed 5 bases and J shed 2 bases, with 16 bases lying between them. The CDR3: CASSRTSFKPYEQYF. As DNA, the CDR3 is TGTGCCAGCAGCCGAACTAGTTTCAAACCCTACGAGCAGTACTTC. The full variable domain, its missing parts supplied by reference TRBV7-9 and TRBJ2-7, is DTGVSQNPRHKITKRGQNVTFRCDPISEHNRLYWYRQTLGQGPEFLTYFQNEAQLEKSRLLSDRFSAERPKGSFSTLEIQRTEQGDSAMYLCASSRTSFKPYEQYFGPGTRLTVT.

The V call is TRBV28, the J call TRBJ2-1; 10 nucleotides line up with TRBD2. The CDR3 totals 16 residues. The J segment lost 3 bases and the V segment lost 5 bases, leaving 7 bases of the junction unmatched. Germline V gene sequence: CDR1 MDHEN, CDR2 SYDVKM. CDR3 DNA sequence: TGTGCCAGCAGTCCCAACCTAGCGGGAGTCTACAATGAGCAGTTCTTC. This sequence encodes CASSPNLAGVYNEQFF.

This chain links TRBV25-1 with TRBJ2-5; D not resolved. The V end was cut by 3 bases, the J end by 1 base, with 6 bases between. This CDR3 spans 13 amino acids. Germline loops: CDR1 MGHDK, CDR2 SYGVNS. CDR3 protein: CASSEVSQETQYF. The CDR3 DNA reads as TGTGCCAGCAGTGAGGTCAGCCAAGAGACCCAGTACTTC.

J is TRBJ1-1 and V is TRBV28, with TRBD1 matching over 9 bases. CDR3 length: 18 amino acids. Trimming at V came to 5 bases and at J to 4 bases, leaving 17 bases not matched to a gene. Germline V CDR1 and CDR2: MDHEN, SYDVKM. The DNA of the CDR3 is TGTGCCAGCAGTCCCTGGGGGGACAGGGCTAAGATTTCCACTGAAGCTTTCTTT. Its protein is CASSPWGDRAKISTEAFF.

The chain is built from TRBV7-9 and TRBJ2-5; TRBD2 matches at 8 bases. The DNA end is a closer match to TRBJ2-7, so the J assignment may be wrong. CDR1 is SEHNR and CDR2 is FQNEAQ in the germline V gene (reference sequence). The CDR3 spans 17 residues. The CDR3 DNA follows: TGTGCCAGCAGCTTAGCTGGGGCTAGCGGGTACTCCTACGAGCAGTACTTC. Protein: CASSLAGASGYSYEQYF.

The chain carries TRBV29-1 and TRBJ2-7; D is uncertain. Looked up from germline, CDR1 is SQVTM and CDR2 is ANQGSEA. The CDR3 spans 14 residues. V lost 0 bases to trimming and J lost 1 base, with 10 bases between them. The CDR3 here is CSVEDRGTSYEQYF. The CDR3 DNA sequence: TGCAGCGTTGAAGATAGAGGCACGTCCTACGAGCAGTACTTC.

V usage is TRBV28 and J usage is TRBJ2-5; 8 positions agree with TRBD2. The CDR3 has 16 amino acids. Trimming cost V 3 bases and J 5 bases; bases outside gene matches: 11. Per germline, CDR1 MDHEN and CDR2 SYDVKM. Written as DNA, the CDR3 is TGTGCCAGCAGTTTGTCCACTAGCGGAGGAGGGGAGACCCAGTACTTC. This gives the protein CASSLSTSGGGETQYF.